The 11 T cell receptor beta chains below come from one sample, sequenced in a study of graft-versus-host responses after intestinal transplantation. Sequencing was performed with immunoSEQ multiplex PCR; in TCRdb, only in-frame clones are kept and a portion is missing. The sample lists some 41,000 clones, 80% to 95% occurring once. Material: PBMCs, obtained 700 to 850 days after intestinal transplantation. The receptors stem from a human patient who received an intestinal transplant, so some T cells may come from the graft donor.

The chain recombines TRBV18 with TRBJ2-7; 7 bases align to TRBD2. The CDR3 runs 14 residues. CDR1 is KGHSH, CDR2 LQKENI, per germline. The V segment lost 3 bases and the J segment 5 bases; nucleotides outside the gene matches: 7. The CDR3 DNA sequence: TGTGCCAGCTCACCGCTAGCCGCGGGGGACGAGCAGTACTTC. Amino acids: CASSPLAAGDEQYF.

The chain recombines TRBV2 with TRBJ2-5; possible D gene TRBD2, 5 bases. The length of the CDR3 is 11 residues. Trimming stripped 6 bases from V and 3 bases from J, with 5 bases between. Germline CDR1 is SNHLY and CDR2 is FYNNEI. CDR3 in amino acids: CASRREETQYF. The CDR3 nucleotides read TGTGCCAGCAGGAGGGAAGAGACCCAGTACTTC.

In its sample, this clone was seen once. CDR3 residues: CASRGPGVVGAYQETQYF. The CDR3, as DNA: TGCGCCAGCAGGGGCCCAGGGGTAGTCGGCGCGTACCAAGAGACCCAGTACTTC. V is TRBV5-1 and J is TRBJ2-5; weak D call: TRBD1 (6 bases). The CDR3 is made up of 18 amino acids. Trimming left V 5 bases short and J 0 bases short, with 23 bases between. Germline V gene lookup returns CDR1 SGHRS and CDR2 YFSETQ. The full variable domain, completed using reference TRBV5-1 and TRBJ2-5, is KAGVTQTPRYLIKTRGQQVTLSCSPISGHRSVSWYQQTPGQGLQFLFEYFSETQRNKGNFPGRFSGRQFSNSRSEMNVSTLELGDSALYLCASRGPGVVGAYQETQYFGPGTRLLVL.

The rearrangement joins TRBV19 to TRBJ2-2; D may be TRBD1 or TRBD2 (6 bases each). Germline CDR1 and CDR2: LNHDA and SQIVND (reference sequence). The CDR3 runs to 14 residues. V lost 3 bases, J lost 7 bases, and 12 bases lay in between. CDR3: CASSIAGEVGELFF. CDR3 in DNA: TGTGCCAGTAGTATCGCAGGGGAGGTCGGGGAGCTGTTTTTT.

The chain uses TRBV19 and TRBJ1-6, with D unresolved. Trimming left V 1 base short and J 10 bases short, with 5 bases between. The length of the CDR3 is 12 residues. Per the germline V gene, CDR1 is LNHDA and CDR2 is SQIVND (reference sequence). The CDR3 loop reads CASSIGSSPLHF. The CDR3 nucleotides are TGTGCCAGTAGTATAGGGAGCTCACCCCTCCACTTT.

This chain connects TRBV2 to TRBJ2-2, with 9 bases fitting TRBD2. Per the germline V gene, CDR1 is SNHLY and CDR2 is FYNNEI. J was trimmed by 7 bases and V by 1 base; bases with no gene match: 13. The CDR3 is 18 amino acids. CDR3 bases: TGTGCCAGCAGTGAAGGGATCTTGATAGGACTAGCGATCGGGGAGCTGTTTTTT. Amino acid sequence: CASSEGILIGLAIGELFF.

The chain employs TRBV6-5 and TRBJ2-1, with 7 nucleotides matching TRBD1. Germline V lookup: CDR1 MNHEY, CDR2 SVGAGI. V was clipped by 6 bases and J by 4 bases; unmatched bases: 9. The CDR3 covers 15 residues. DNA of the CDR3: TGTGCCAGCAGGAGGGGGCTGGGGGCATACAATGAGCAGTTCTTC. Translation: CASRRGLGAYNEQFF.

The chain carries TRBV10-1 and TRBJ2-1; tentatively, D is TRBD1 (7 bases). The germline CDR1 and CDR2 sequences are WNHNN and SYGVQD (reference sequence). V was cut by 3 bases and J by 9 bases, with 15 bases left in between. The CDR3 extends over 14 amino acids. DNA of the CDR3: TGCGCCAGCAGTGAAAAGGGACAGCGGGCTGAGCAGTTCTTC. This translates into CASSEKGQRAEQFF.

The rearrangement links TRBV18 to TRBJ2-7; D is unclear. Germline CDR1 and CDR2: KGHSH and LQKENI. The ends were cut back, 3 bases at V and 1 base at J, with 7 bases in the middle. This CDR3 is 13 amino acids long. The DNA of the CDR3 is TGTGCCAGCTCACCGCGGCGATCCTACGAGCAGTACTTC. Encoded protein: CASSPRRSYEQYF.

This clone appeared a single time. V usage is TRBV5-4 and J usage is TRBJ2-1, with 10 bases lining up with TRBD2. CDR1 is SGHNT, CDR2 YYREEE, per germline (reference sequence). The CDR3 sequence is 13 residues long. J gave up 10 bases and V 3 bases, and 4 bases lay outside the gene matches. CDR3 residues: CASSYVSGGEQFF. Written as DNA, the CDR3 is TGTGCCAGCAGCTACGTTAGCGGGGGGGAGCAGTTCTTC.

CDR3 loop: CASSLGQLNEKLFF. The DNA for the CDR3 is TGTGCCAGCAGTTTAGGGCAGCTAAATGAAAAACTGTTTTTT. The chain links TRBV27 to TRBJ1-4; D uncertain. V was pared by 2 bases and J by 5 bases, with 9 bases between. This CDR3 region has 14 residues. Germline loops: CDR1 MNHEY, CDR2 SMNVEV (reference sequence).